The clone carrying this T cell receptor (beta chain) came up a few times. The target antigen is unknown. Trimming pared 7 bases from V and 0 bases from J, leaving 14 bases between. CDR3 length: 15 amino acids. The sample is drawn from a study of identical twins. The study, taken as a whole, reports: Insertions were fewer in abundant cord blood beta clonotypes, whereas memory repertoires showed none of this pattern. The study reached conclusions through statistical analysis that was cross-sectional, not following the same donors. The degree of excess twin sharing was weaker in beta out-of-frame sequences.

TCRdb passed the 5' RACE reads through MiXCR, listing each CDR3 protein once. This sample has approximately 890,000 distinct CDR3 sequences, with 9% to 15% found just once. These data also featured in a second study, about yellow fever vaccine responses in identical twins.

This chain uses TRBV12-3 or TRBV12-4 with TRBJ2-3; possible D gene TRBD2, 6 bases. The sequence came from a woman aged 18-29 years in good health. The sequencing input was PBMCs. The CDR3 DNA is TGTGCCAGCACCTCGGGGAGGTCTAGCACAGATACGCAGTATTTT. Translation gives CASTSGRSSTDTQYF.